This TCR beta chain was identified in a study of blood T cell repertoires in COVID-19. Study-level information: COVID-19 samples collected from the United States, Italy and Spain covered acute and convalescent phases. The cDNA or gDNA used as material had been derived from T cells, B-cell-depleted T cells, or PBMCs.

In the original analysis: Cell counts per sample came from amplifying reference gene primers. Data came from immunoSEQ multiplex PCR; TCRdb stores just in-frame clones and leaves some out. Clonal size and the V and J genes are those of that table, whereas D and trimming came from the DNA. The sample shows roughly 120,000 clones, about 89% of them seen only once. V gave up 7 bases and J gave up 4 bases; unmatched junction bases: 9. CDR1 and CDR2 (germline): MDHEN, SYDVKM. This CDR3 has 14 amino acids. The chain uses TRBV28 and TRBJ1-1; 7 bases map to TRBD1. The receptor's source is a man aged 35-49 years with acute or convalescent COVID-19. Source material: peripheral blood. The CDR3 region has the DNA TGTGCCAGCAACTATAGGACAGGTCCCACTGAAGCTTTCTTT. This codes for CASNYRTGPTEAFF.